Listed here is a single T cell receptor (beta chain). Its cognate antigen is unknown. The germline V gene encodes CDR1 SEHNR and CDR2 FQNEAQ (reference sequence). The CDR3 is made up of 17 amino acids. Trimming at V came to 0 bases and at J to 1 base, leaving 2 bases not matched to a gene. TCRdb independently ran MiXCR on the RT-PCR reads; one entry per CDR3 protein. Of about 800,000 distinct CDR3 sequences in the sample, around 20% are singletons; the top ten hold roughly 10%. These data come from a study of response to subunit inactivated influenza vaccine. Regarding the study as a whole: Few additional T cells are recruited per seasonal influenza vaccination, authors suggested.

The rearrangement links TRBV7-9 to TRBJ2-3, with 12 positions matching TRBD2. This receptor was taken from a middle-aged man who received an inactivated influenza vaccine. Sequencing was performed on PBMCs from blood, taken about 5 days after vaccination. The CDR3: CASSLAGTSGRTDTQYF. The CDR3 DNA reads TGTGCCAGCAGCTTAGCTGGGACTAGCGGGCGCACAGATACGCAGTATTTT.